The present entry profiles one T cell receptor (beta chain) with its context. This sample is drawn from a study of blood T cell repertoires in COVID-19. At the level of the study: T cells, B-cell-depleted T cells, or PBMCs provided the cDNA or gDNA that served as material.

As processed by the authors: Amplification of reference gene primers was used by the study to estimate nucleated cell counts. The method was immunoSEQ multiplex PCR; TCRdb's version includes in-frame clones alone and lacks a portion of them. The V and J calls and clone size were taken over from that table, and D and trimming were inferred from the DNA. The sample comprises approximately 440,000 clones, less than 95% of which are singletons, and 0.6% rests with the top ten. The V gene's germline CDR1 is SGHKS and CDR2 YYEKEE (reference sequence). V shed 5 bases and J shed 0 bases, with 9 bases lying between them. This CDR3 comprises 15 residues. Cohorts were assigned according to the clinical history that participants reported. Symptom resolution, clearance, or two negative PCRs marked donors in Cohort 3 as recovered.

The sequenced sample was PBMCs or T cells enriched from blood (not recorded which). The sequence came from a man between 18 and 29 years old who had recovered from COVID-19. The chain employs TRBV5-5 and TRBJ1-6, with D hard to call. CDR3 sequence reads: CASSPGYSYNSPLHF. Written as DNA, the CDR3 is TGTGCCAGCAGTCCCGGGTACTCCTATAATTCACCCCTCCACTTT. Full variable domain (outside the CDR3, taken from reference TRBV5-5 and TRBJ1-6): DAGVTQSPTHLIKTRGQQVTLRCSPISGHKSVSWYQQVLGQGPQFIFQYYEKEERGRGNFPDRFSARQFPNYSSELNVNALLLGDSALYLCASSPGYSYNSPLHFGNGTRLTVT.